These T cell receptor beta chains were read from a single sample in a study of esophageal squamous cell carcinoma under preoperative chemotherapy. TCRdb ran MiXCR on the PCR reads and lists one entry per CDR3 protein. The sample lists more than 15,000 distinct CDR3 sequences, roughly half occurring once. This material was obtained from a patient given preoperative chemotherapy. The source of these receptors is a human donor with esophageal squamous cell carcinoma. The donor label of this sample is uncertain. The CDR3 runs from the conserved cysteine through the conserved F or W. Fields, in order: D gene, V gene, clone size, J gene, CDR3 DNA, CDR3 protein. D genes are given only for firm matches. Some rows have no size entry. The others give once, few or many, or a class for an expanded clone.

>.|TRBV6-1|.|TRBJ1-3
TGTGCCAGCAGTGAAGGAGAAGACTCTGGAAACACCATATATTTT
CASSEGEDSGNTIYF
>TRBD2|TRBV6-1|many|TRBJ2-1
TGTGCCAGCAGATCGACCGGGACTAGCGCCTACAATGAGCAGTTCTTC
CASRSTGTSAYNEQFF
>.|TRBV7-2|.|TRBJ2-5
TGTGCCAGCAGCTTCGGTGAGCGGGAGACCCAGTACTTC
CASSFGERETQYF
>TRBD2|TRBV7-2|few|TRBJ2-7
TGTGCCAGCAGCGAATGGACTAGCGGGAGGTCCTACGAGCAGTACTTC
CASSEWTSGRSYEQYF
>.|TRBV5-5|.|TRBJ1-5
TGTGCCAGCAGCGCCTACCGGGATGCAAATCAGCCCCAGCATTTT
CASSAYRDANQPQHF
>.|TRBV7-8|many|TRBJ2-5
TGTGCCAGCAGCTTAGAGGGGACGACCCAGTACTTC
CASSLEGTTQYF
>.|TRBV6-5|few|TRBJ2-7
TGTGCCAGCAGTTACACCAGCCGCTCCTACGAGCAGTACTTC
CASSYTSRSYEQYF
>.|TRBV7-8|.|TRBJ2-7
TGTGCCAGCAGCTTAGGTGCTAACTACGAGCAGTACTTC
CASSLGANYEQYF
>.|TRBV11-1|once|TRBJ2-4
TGTGCCAGCAGCTTAACCTACTCGAGGGGCCAAGAGATTCAGTACTTC
CASSLTYSRGQEIQYF
>.|TRBV7-2|.|TRBJ2-7
TGTGCCAGCAGCTTAGGGGGGACCCACTACGAGCAGTACTTC
CASSLGGTHYEQYF
>.|TRBV7-3|.|TRBJ2-4
TGTGCCACGGGGCCATACAACAAAGACACGCAGTATTTC
CATGPYNKDTQYF
>.|TRBV7-8|few|TRBJ2-7
TGTGCCAGCAGCTTAGAAGGCTCGCCCTACGAGCAGTACTTC
CASSLEGSPYEQYF